A selection of T cell receptor beta chains follows, all from one sample in a study of cytomegalovirus exposure and HLA in healthy donors. Clones were sequenced by immunoSEQ multiplex PCR, and TCRdb holds only the in-frame ones, with some missing. The profile shows some 180,000 clones, roughly 77% of them singletons. The specimen sequenced was PBMCs. These receptors originate from a woman aged 25 to 39 in good health and CMV-seronegative. The CDR3 runs from the conserved cysteine through the conserved F or W. D genes are given only for firm matches. The size entry is marked missing in some rows and otherwise reads once, few, many or a size class.

size	V	length	J	D	CDR3	DNA
-	TRBV6-1	15	TRBJ1-5	TRBD1	CASHITTGGSQPQHF	TGTGCCAGCCATATCACGACAGGGGGCAGTCAGCCCCAGCATTTT
once	TRBV7-6	17	TRBJ2-7	-	CAGSFGFGGVRTYEQYF	TGTGCCGGCAGCTTCGGGTTCGGTGGTGTACGGACCTACGAGCAGTACTTC
once	TRBV6-5	13	TRBJ1-2	-	CASSYRENYGYTF	TGTGCCAGCAGTTACAGGGAGAACTATGGCTACACCTTC
-	TRBV11-2	18	TRBJ2-7	-	CASSLESGGMFRAYEQYF	TGTGCCAGCAGCTTAGAGAGTGGGGGGATGTTCAGGGCCTACGAGCAGTACTTC
-	TRBV5-1	13	TRBJ2-3	-	CASSTTGTDTQYF	TGCGCCAGCAGCACGACTGGAACAGATACGCAGTATTTT
-	TRBV27	17	TRBJ1-5	TRBD1	CASSPELTGTGGWPQHF	TGTGCCAGCAGCCCTGAACTTACCGGGACAGGGGGCTGGCCCCAGCATTTT
-	TRBV9	14	TRBJ1-4	-	CASSVDRHNEKLFF	TGTGCCAGCAGCGTCGACAGACATAATGAAAAACTGTTTTTT
-	TRBV7-6	16	TRBJ2-3	TRBD1	CASSLLWGQSTDTQYF	TGTGCCAGCAGCTTATTATGGGGACAGAGCACAGATACGCAGTATTTT
few	TRBV27	16	TRBJ1-1	-	CASSLLYRARDTEAFF	TGTGCCAGCAGTTTGCTATACAGGGCCAGGGACACTGAAGCTTTCTTT
-	TRBV7-9	14	TRBJ1-4	TRBD1	CASSFSTGEEKLFF	TGTGCCAGCAGCTTTTCGACAGGGGAGGAAAAACTGTTTTTT
-	TRBV18	16	TRBJ1-5	TRBD1	CASSPPGQGSNQPQHF	TGTGCCAGCTCACCTCCGGGACAGGGGAGCAATCAGCCCCAGCATTTT
-	TRBV14	14	TRBJ2-7	-	CASSQVTPWDEQYF	TGTGCCAGCAGCCAGGTGACACCATGGGACGAGCAGTACTTC
-	TRBV19	14	TRBJ1-1	TRBD1	CASSIAGGGTEAFF	TGTGCCAGTAGTATTGCAGGGGGAGGCACTGAAGCTTTCTTT
-	TRBV2	16	TRBJ1-2	-	CASSEVWREIGNGYTF	TGTGCCAGCAGTGAAGTGTGGAGGGAAATAGGTAATGGCTACACCTTC
-	TRBV4-3	14	TRBJ1-1	-	CASSQDGGSTEAFF	TGCGCCAGCAGCCAAGATGGAGGGTCCACTGAAGCTTTCTTT
-	TRBV10-2	15	TRBJ1-5	TRBD1	CASSESGTGDQPQHF	TGCGCCAGCAGTGAGTCCGGGACAGGGGATCAGCCCCAGCATTTT
-	TRBV5-6	14	TRBJ1-1	-	CASSLVGLIAEAFF	TGTGCCAGCAGCTTGGTGGGGCTTATAGCTGAAGCTTTCTTT
-	TRBV7-8	14	TRBJ2-3	TRBD2	CASSLSGGTDTQYF	TGTGCCAGCAGCTTGAGCGGGGGCACAGATACGCAGTATTTT
-	TRBV19	16	TRBJ1-1	-	CASSTSSAVLNTEAFF	TGTGCCAGTAGTACGTCCTCGGCGGTTTTGAACACTGAAGCTTTCTTT
-	TRBV9	14	TRBJ2-5	TRBD2	CASSVLAGGETQYF	TGTGCCAGCAGCGTCTTAGCGGGGGGGGAGACCCAGTACTTC
-	TRBV2	11	TRBJ1-1	-	CASRADTEAFF	TGTGCCAGCAGGGCCGACACTGAAGCTTTCTTT
-	TRBV29-1	13	TRBJ2-3	TRBD2	CSATSGGADTQYF	TGCAGCGCCACTAGCGGGGGGGCAGATACGCAGTATTTT
-	TRBV18	14	TRBJ1-1	-	CASSPWTSNTEAFF	TGTGCCAGCTCACCTTGGACATCGAACACTGAAGCTTTCTTT
-	TRBV2	13	TRBJ1-2	TRBD1	CASSLGQNYGYTF	TGTGCCAGCAGTCTGGGACAGAACTATGGCTACACCTTC
-	TRBV10-2	15	TRBJ2-7	TRBD1	CASSETGGLNYEQYF	TGCGCCAGCAGTGAAACAGGGGGCCTTAACTACGAGCAGTACTTC
-	TRBV5-1	14	TRBJ1-3	-	CASSLRGPGNTIYF	TGCGCCAGCAGCTTGAGGGGCCCTGGAAACACCATATATTTT
-	TRBV4-3	12	TRBJ1-2	-	CASSQDGRGYTF	TGCGCCAGCAGCCAAGATGGGCGCGGCTACACCTTC
-	TRBV5-1	15	TRBJ2-3	TRBD1	CASSPRQGHTDTQYF	TGCGCCAGCAGCCCCAGACAGGGGCACACAGATACGCAGTATTTT
-	TRBV13	14	TRBJ1-1	-	CASSFQTANTEAFF	TGTGCCAGCAGCTTTCAGACAGCCAACACTGAAGCTTTCTTT
-	TRBV4-1	16	TRBJ2-3	TRBD1	CASSQGQGAFTDTQYF	TGCGCCAGCAGCCAGGGACAGGGAGCGTTCACAGATACGCAGTATTTT
few	TRBV9	16	TRBJ1-6	-	CASSPPSGSYNSPLHF	TGTGCCAGCAGCCCCCCGTCGGGCTCCTATAATTCACCCCTCCACTTT
few	TRBV19	14	TRBJ2-5	TRBD1	CASSIGGQGETQYF	TGTGCCAGTAGTATAGGAGGACAGGGAGAGACCCAGTACTTC
-	TRBV4-1	14	TRBJ2-7	-	CASSQVGGVGEQYF	TGCGCCAGCAGCCAAGTAGGGGGGGTGGGGGAGCAGTACTTC
few	TRBV6-1	15	TRBJ1-2	-	CASSEGGHFSYGYTF	TGTGCCAGCAGTGAAGGGGGCCATTTTTCCTATGGCTACACCTTC
-	TRBV5-1	13	TRBJ1-4	-	CASSSGRDEKLFF	TGCGCCAGCAGCTCAGGGAGGGATGAAAAACTGTTTTTT
few	TRBV29-1	14	TRBJ2-6	TRBD1	CSVSDRAGANVLTF	TGCAGCGTTTCCGACAGGGCTGGGGCCAACGTCCTGACTTTC
-	TRBV12-1	14	TRBJ1-1	-	CASSPAEGRAEAFF	TGTGCCAGCAGCCCGGCGGAGGGTAGGGCTGAAGCTTTCTTT
once	TRBV5-1	17	TRBJ2-1	TRBD2	CASSLHSGGAASNEQFF	TGCGCCAGCAGCTTGCACAGCGGGGGGGCTGCGAGCAATGAGCAGTTCTTC
-	TRBV5-4	15	TRBJ1-1	TRBD1	CASSLGQGWGTEAFF	TGTGCCAGCAGCTTAGGACAGGGCTGGGGGACTGAAGCTTTCTTT
once	TRBV10-3	14	TRBJ2-3	TRBD1	CAISGVSQGDTQYF	TGTGCCATCAGTGGAGTCTCACAGGGGGATACGCAGTATTTT
-	TRBV5-6	19	TRBJ2-6	TRBD1	CASSSVTGGRLSGANVLTF	TGTGCCAGCAGCTCGGTGACAGGGGGACGGCTGTCTGGGGCCAACGTCCTGACTTTC
-	TRBV5-4	13	TRBJ1-1	-	CASSLAQGTEAFF	TGTGCCAGCAGCTTGGCACAGGGAACCGAAGCTTTCTTT
-	TRBV10-2	19	TRBJ1-6	-	CASSGSLTDPPIYNSPLHF	TGCGCCAGCAGTGGGTCCTTGACAGACCCTCCGATCTATAATTCACCCCTCCACTTT
-	TRBV14	16	TRBJ2-2	-	CASSQVRGSGTGELFF	TGTGCCAGCAGCCAAGTAAGGGGTTCGGGCACCGGGGAGCTGTTTTTT
-	TRBV5-1	14	TRBJ2-3	-	CASSPGLLRDTQYF	TGCGCCAGCAGCCCCGGACTCCTCCGGGATACGCAGTATTTT
-	TRBV6-5	14	TRBJ1-5	TRBD1	CASRLHDRAQPQHF	TGTGCCAGCAGACTCCACGACAGGGCCCAGCCCCAGCATTTT
once	TRBV9	13	TRBJ2-1	-	CASSVAGHNEQFF	TGTGCCAGCAGCGTAGCCGGTCACAATGAGCAGTTCTTC
-	TRBV5-4	13	TRBJ2-7	TRBD1	CASSSGQAPEQYF	TGTGCCAGCAGCTCGGGACAGGCACCCGAGCAGTACTTC
-	TRBV25-1	13	TRBJ1-2	-	CASSEPGDYGYTF	TGTGCCAGCAGTGAGCCAGGGGACTATGGCTACACCTTC
-	TRBV30	14	TRBJ1-5	TRBD1	CAWTRRQGNQPQHF	TGTGCCTGGACCCGGAGACAGGGAAATCAGCCCCAGCATTTT
-	TRBV4-3	17	TRBJ2-6	-	CASSQFQANSGANVLTF	TGCGCCAGCAGCCAATTCCAGGCTAACTCTGGGGCCAACGTCCTGACTTTC
-	TRBV4-2	15	TRBJ2-5	-	CASSQELSRRETQYF	TGTGCCAGCAGCCAAGAGCTAAGTAGGCGGGAGACCCAGTACTTC